The 16 T cell receptor beta chains given below trace back to one sample, sequenced in a study of tumor and adjacent non-tumor tissue in lung cancer. This sample's RNA came from whole unsorted tissue. Distant lung tissue was collected more than 3 cm away from the tumor edge. The library came from three nested PCR rounds adapted from ARM-PCR protocols. In TCRdb, the multiplex PCR reads were re-called with MiXCR into one record per CDR3 protein. The top ten clones hold around 40% of a sample with 70,000 to 95,000 distinct CDR3 sequences, approximately 82% of them seen once. Material for sequencing was distant non-tumor lung tissue. The receptor set was obtained from a man between 65 and 79 years old with non-small cell lung cancer.

This clonotype has a count of ten or more. Here the CDR3 reads CAWSGKGDYEQYF. The CDR3 DNA sequence: TGTGCCTGGAGCGGGAAAGGCGACTACGAGCAGTACTTC. The V call is TRBV30, the J call TRBJ2-7; a weak D match, TRBD2 (5 bases). Germline CDR1 reads GTSNPN; CDR2 reads SVGIG (reference sequence). The CDR3 length is 13 residues. The germline V and J ends were trimmed by 3 bases and 3 bases, with 12 bases remaining between them.

About this clonotype itself: The conserved final phenylalanine or tryptophan is absent from the CDR3, which likely points to a read error. The rearrangement joins TRBV11-1 to TRBJ2-1; D is ambiguous. CDR3 length equals 13 residues. Looked up from germline, CDR1 is SGHAT and CDR2 is FQDESV (reference sequence). The CDR3 loop reads CASSSGVGNEQFI. The CDR3 bases are TGTGCTAGCAGCTCTGGAGTTGGCAATGAGCAGTTCATC.

The gene calls are TRBV12-3 or TRBV12-4 and TRBJ1-2, with 9 bases lining up with TRBD1. CDR3 length equals 15 residues. CDR3 DNA sequence: TGTGCTATCAGTGCCCGGGACAGGGATAGCTATGGCTACACCTTC. Encoded protein: CAISARDRDSYGYTF.

About this clonotype itself: This may be a read error: a much more frequent sequence differs by one nucleotide. The chain is built from TRBV10-2 and TRBJ1-3, with D perhaps matching TRBD1 (5 bases). The germline V gene encodes CDR1 WSHSY and CDR2 SAAADI. The CDR3 has 15 residues. Trimming shortened V by 3 bases and J by 4 bases, and 13 bases separated the two germline ends. The CDR3, as DNA: TGCGCCAGCAGTGACGCGCAGGGCTCGGGAAACACCATATATTTT. As protein: CASSDAQGSGNTIYF.

This clonotype was detected a few times. At one boundary the junction diverges from the germline segment, which might be a read error. V usage is TRBV11-2 and J usage is TRBJ1-1; perhaps TRBD1 as D (5 bases). The germline V gene encodes CDR1 SGHAT and CDR2 FQNNGV. The CDR3 sequence is 12 residues long. For the CDR3, the DNA is TGTGCCAGCACATTGAGGGGTACTGAAGCATCCTTT. Protein sequence: CASTLRGTEASF.

As to this clonotype: Germline and junction disagree at one end, which may indicate a read error. The CDR3 protein is CATSLVGTGVAAELFF. The CDR3 DNA reads as TGTGCCACCAGTTTAGTGGGCACAGGGGTTGCCGCGGAGTTGTTTTTC. This rearrangement joins TRBV11-2 to TRBJ2-2; 7 nucleotides line up with TRBD1. The CDR3 covers 16 residues. CDR1 SGHAT and CDR2 FQNNGV come from the germline V gene.

This clonotype was detected many times. This chain uses TRBV5-6 with TRBJ1-2; no clear D. The CDR3 is made up of 14 amino acids. The V gene's germline CDR1 is SGHDT and CDR2 YYEEEE. Between the trimmed V and J ends, which lost 6 bases and 2 bases, there was a span of 14 bases. DNA for the CDR3: TGTGCCAGCACCCCCGAGGGATACAACTATGGCTACACCTTC. Encoded protein: CASTPEGYNYGYTF.

This chain uses TRBV11-3 with TRBJ2-7, with 7 bases that match TRBD2. V lost 8 bases to trimming and J lost 5 bases; unmatched junction nucleotides: 9. The CDR3 runs 13 residues. Germline CDR1 is SGHNT and CDR2 is YENEEA. CDR3 residues: CASGIGRVDEQYF. CDR3 DNA: TGTGCCAGCGGAATAGGGAGGGTGGACGAGCAGTACTTC.

As regards this clonotype: The junction departs from the called germline gene at one end, perhaps through a read error. This chain uses TRBV6-5 with TRBJ2-1; D may be TRBD1 (6 bases). Germline V gives CDR1 MNHEY, CDR2 SVGAGI. The CDR3 totals 15 residues. CDR3 in amino acids: CASSSRDNSYNEQLF. CDR3 sequence (DNA): TGTGCCAGCAGTAGCCGGGACAACTCCTACAATGAGCAGCTCTTC.

The chain uses TRBV11-1 and TRBJ1-1, with a possible D match to TRBD1 (5 bases). The CDR3 runs 16 residues. V lost 6 bases and J 7 bases, leaving 24 bases between the germline ends. In germline, CDR1 is SGHAT, CDR2 FQDESV (reference sequence). CDR3 sequence reads: CASRFRDRTLSNEAFF. CDR3 bases: TGTGCCAGCAGATTCCGAGACAGAACCCTGAGCAATGAAGCTTTCTTT.

A word on this clonotype: The conserved phenylalanine or tryptophan normally closing the CDR3 is absent here, so this likely arose from a read error. The rearrangement joins TRBV11-2 to TRBJ2-2; a weak D match, TRBD1 (6 bases). CDR3 length: 15 residues. Germline lookup yields CDR1 SGHAT and CDR2 FQNNGV. CDR3 bases: TGTGCCGGCAGCATAAGACAGGTTGCAACCGGGGAGCTGTTTTAT. Translation gives CAGSIRQVATGELFY.

About this clonotype: Relative to the germline gene, one junction end is altered; a read error may explain this. The genes are TRBV11-2 and TRBJ2-7, with TRBD1 identical over 9 bases. Per the germline V gene, CDR1 is SGHAT and CDR2 is FQNNGV. CDR3 size: 15 residues. CDR3 in amino acids: CASSPGTGPPYDQYF. The DNA of the CDR3 is TGTGCCAGCAGCCCCGGGACAGGGCCCCCCTACGACCAGTATTTC.

This clonotype was detected once. This CDR3 fails to terminate in the conserved phenylalanine or tryptophan, so it likely reflects a read error. This chain links TRBV6-1 with TRBJ2-5, with 9 bases aligning to TRBD2. Germline V gives CDR1 MNHNS, CDR2 SASEGT. This CDR3 is built from 15 residues. The CDR3 nucleotides are TGTGCCAGCACCTATGGTAGCGGGGGACAAGAGACTCAGTACTCC. As protein: CASTYGSGGQETQYS.

Only one count was recorded for this clonotype. The junction does not match germline at one end; this may be a read error. The V gene is TRBV28, the J gene TRBJ2-7, with 8 bases matching TRBD2. The CDR3 totals 15 residues. Germline CDR1 reads MDHEN; CDR2 reads SYDVKM. The CDR3 DNA follows: TGTGCCAGTAAATTAGGGCTAGCGGGCTCCTACAAGCAATACTTC. Translation gives CASKLGLAGSYKQYF.

At least ten counts were recorded for this clonotype. V and J are TRBV29-1 and TRBJ1-1; TRBD1 is a possible D gene (5 bases). CDR1 and CDR2 (germline): SQVTM, ANQGSEA. The CDR3 totals 12 residues. V lost 6 bases and J 1 base, leaving 9 bases between the germline ends. The CDR3 bases are TGCAGCGTGGGGGAGGGGAACACTGAAGCTTTCTTT. As protein: CSVGEGNTEAFF.

About this clonotype: One junction end does not reproduce the germline sequence, and a read error may be involved. The chain combines TRBV2 with TRBJ2-1; 8 positions agree with TRBD2. The germline CDR1 and CDR2 sequences are SNHLY and FYNNEI. CDR3 length: 15 amino acids. As DNA, the CDR3 is TGTGTCAGCAGTGAACTTACGGGGGGGCCCGATGAGCAGTTCTTC. Translation gives CVSSELTGGPDEQFF. The whole variable domain, remainder taken from reference TRBV2 and TRBJ2-1, is EPEVTQTPSHQVTQMGQEVILRCVPISNHLYFYWYRQILGQKVEFLVSFYNNEISEKSEIFDDQFSVERPDGSNFTLKIRSTKLEDSAMYFCVSSELTGGPDEQFFGPGTRLTVL.